The sequence of this T cell receptor (beta chain) was determined in a study of blood T cell repertoires in COVID-19. Study-level information: Researchers got acute and convalescent COVID-19 samples from the United States, Italy and Spain.

The junction had 4 bases not matched to a gene; V was cut back by 5 bases and J by 7 bases. Looked up from germline, CDR1 is MDHEN and CDR2 is SYDVKM. This CDR3 region has 12 residues. Repertoires were generated with immunoSEQ multiplex PCR, while TCRdb's copy carries only in-frame clones and drops some. This table holds over 150,000 clones, about four fifths found once. The source of this sequence is a woman of 80 years or more with acute or convalescent COVID-19. Sequenced input: peripheral blood. J is TRBJ1-2 and V is TRBV28; 7 bases line up with TRBD1. CDR3 residues: CASSTDRAGYTF. In DNA form, the CDR3 reads TGTGCCAGCAGTACAGACAGGGCTGGCTACACCTTC.